This T cell receptor beta chain was sequenced during a study of blood T cell repertoires in COVID-19. The overall study: Acute and convalescent COVID-19 samples came from the United States, Italy and Spain.

CDR1 and CDR2 from the germline V gene are SGHNT and YENEEA. Trimming took off 5 bases at V and 6 bases at J, with 16 bases between the two ends. This CDR3 is built from 14 residues. Under the authors' procedure: Researchers report that nucleated cell counts were estimated from reference gene primer amplification. Using immunoSEQ multiplex PCR, the repertoire was profiled, and TCRdb retains in-frame clones only, with some absent. V and J calls and clone size are copied from that table; D and trimming were computed from the DNA. The table lists 250,000 or so clones, about 88% of them singletons. The cohort comprised adults aged roughly 18 to 95 years residing in about two dozen US areas.

The sample was PBMCs or T cells enriched from blood (not recorded which). The chain uses TRBV11-3 and TRBJ1-1; D possibly corresponds to TRBD1 (5 bases). The TCR sequence derives from a woman between 45 and 60 years old who had recovered from COVID-19. The CDR3 protein is CASSRVGGVAEAFF. Written as DNA, the CDR3 is TGTGCCAGCAGCCGGGTGGGGGGAGTCGCTGAAGCTTTCTTT.